A selection of T cell receptor beta chains follows, all from one sample in a study of blood T cell repertoires in COVID-19. The protocol was immunoSEQ multiplex PCR, while the TCRdb copy is restricted to in-frame clones and leaves out a portion. The repertoire holds around 220,000 clones, with 82% as singletons. Sequencing input: peripheral blood. These receptor sequences come from a woman of 80 years or more with active or convalescent COVID-19. The CDR3 runs from the conserved cysteine through the conserved F or W. D genes are given only for firm matches. Clone size is not always given. Where it is, it says once, few, many or a class for expanded clones.

CDR3,DNA,size,J,D,V
CATSRDLVRGETQYF,TGTGCCACCAGCAGAGATCTCGTCAGGGGCGAGACCCAGTACTTC,NA,TRBJ2-5,NA,TRBV15
CAWSVAGQGLATSGYTF,TGTGCCTGGAGTGTAGCCGGACAGGGGCTTGCAACATCCGGCTACACCTTC,once,TRBJ1-2,TRBD1,TRBV30
CASSSNRGNYGYTF,TGTGCCAGCAGTTCGAACAGGGGCAACTATGGCTACACCTTC,once,TRBJ1-2,TRBD1,TRBV27
CASSYYRTANNSPLHF,TGTGCCAGCAGTTACTACCGGACAGCTAATAATTCACCCCTCCACTTT,NA,TRBJ1-6,NA,TRBV6-6
CASITGQGTDTQYF,TGTGCCAGCATCACAGGACAGGGCACAGATACGCAGTATTTT,NA,TRBJ2-3,TRBD1,TRBV28
CATSHNGGNQPQHF,TGTGCCACCAGTCATAACGGAGGGAATCAGCCCCAGCATTTT,NA,TRBJ1-5,NA,TRBV24-1
CASSLDIVGTALHF,TGCGCCAGCAGCTTGGATATAGTGGGCACGGCCCTCCACTTT,NA,TRBJ1-6,NA,TRBV5-1
CASSYNIGNTIYF,TGTGCCAGCAGCTACAACATTGGAAACACCATATATTTT,NA,TRBJ1-3,NA,TRBV14
CASSLEGLGAPNF,TGTGCCAGCAGCTTAGAAGGTTTAGGGGCCCCTAACTTC,NA,TRBJ2-5,NA,TRBV11-3
CASSPLAGTITGELFF,TGCGCCAGCAGCCCTTTGGCGGGGACTATCACCGGGGAGCTGTTTTTT,NA,TRBJ2-2,TRBD2,TRBV5-1
CASSPRDTGFNYGYTF,TGTGCCAGCTCACCTAGGGACACCGGATTCAACTATGGCTACACCTTC,NA,TRBJ1-2,NA,TRBV18
CSASRQGAFETQYF,TGCAGTGCTAGTCGGCAGGGGGCATTTGAGACCCAGTACTTC,NA,TRBJ2-5,TRBD1,TRBV20-1
CASSLLPGTGGTGELFF,TGTGCCAGCAGCTTACTACCCGGGACAGGGGGGACCGGGGAGCTGTTTTTT,NA,TRBJ2-2,TRBD1,TRBV3-1/TRBV3-2
CASSSRPGTGEDEKLFF,TGCGCCAGCAGCTCTCGTCCCGGGACAGGGGAGGATGAAAAACTGTTTTTT,NA,TRBJ1-4,TRBD1,TRBV5-1
CASDTGPAGGPNEQFF,TGCGCCAGCGACACTGGCCCAGCGGGAGGGCCCAATGAGCAGTTCTTC,NA,TRBJ2-1,TRBD2,TRBV5-1
CASSYRRDIGNIQYF,TGTGCCAGCAGTTACCGAAGGGACATAGGAAACATTCAGTACTTC,NA,TRBJ2-4,NA,TRBV6-5
CASSELVLGGEQFF,TGTGCCAGCAGTGAACTAGTCTTAGGGGGTGAGCAGTTCTTC,NA,TRBJ2-1,NA,TRBV6-4
CASSSLAGGPLDYNEQFF,TGTGCCAGTAGTAGTCTAGCGGGAGGGCCCCTTGATTACAATGAGCAGTTCTTC,few,TRBJ2-1,TRBD2,TRBV19
CASRDRKRTDTQYF,TGCGCCAGCAGGGACAGGAAGCGCACAGATACGCAGTATTTT,NA,TRBJ2-3,TRBD1,TRBV5-1
CASTFTAGYEQYF,TGTGCCAGCACCTTTACCGCCGGCTACGAGCAGTACTTC,once,TRBJ2-7,NA,TRBV6-5
CASRGGSTGANVLTF,TGTGCCAGTAGGGGGGGGTCCACTGGGGCCAACGTCCTGACTTTC,NA,TRBJ2-6,TRBD2,TRBV19
CSAPRQGNTDTQYF,TGCAGCGCCCCTCGACAGGGGAACACAGATACGCAGTATTTT,NA,TRBJ2-3,TRBD1,TRBV29-1
CASSPGTGNYYGYTF,TGTGCCAGCTCACCCGGGACAGGGAACTACTATGGCTACACCTTC,once,TRBJ1-2,TRBD1,TRBV18
CASSEGVGGLGYGYTF,TGTGCCAGCAGCGAAGGAGTGGGGGGGCTAGGCTATGGCTACACCTTC,few,TRBJ1-2,NA,TRBV7-9
CSSTSQVGETQYF,TGCAGCTCGACCTCACAGGTTGGGGAGACCCAGTACTTC,few,TRBJ2-5,NA,TRBV29-1
CASSLQYYGYTF,TGTGCCAGCAGTTTACAGTACTATGGCTACACCTTC,NA,TRBJ1-2,NA,TRBV28
CASSRRTGDNSPLHF,TGCGCCAGCAGCCGAAGGACAGGGGATAATTCACCCCTCCACTTT,once,TRBJ1-6,TRBD1,TRBV4-1
CASIYSATNEKLFF,TGTGCCAGCATTTACAGTGCAACTAATGAAAAACTGTTTTTT,NA,TRBJ1-4,NA,TRBV6-4
CASSLGGARYNEQFF,TGCGCCAGCAGCCTAGGGGGGGCTCGTTACAATGAGCAGTTCTTC,NA,TRBJ2-1,NA,TRBV5-1
CASSPRDRAEKLFF,TGTGCCAGCAGCCCCAGGGACAGGGCAGAAAAACTGTTTTTT,NA,TRBJ1-4,TRBD1,TRBV7-9
CASSLGAGTYEQYF,TGCGCCAGCAGCTTGGGAGCAGGCACCTACGAGCAGTACTTC,NA,TRBJ2-7,NA,TRBV5-1